Listed here are 9 T cell receptor beta chains from one sample, sequenced in a study of blood T cells in healthy people across ages. A second PCR, run for about 7 to 11 cycles, used a sample-barcoded 5' primer plus a J-beta primer mix. TCRdb called the 5' RACE reads again in MiXCR, with one record for every CDR3 protein. The data show roughly 650,000 distinct CDR3 sequences, 32% seen once. Material for sequencing was blood. The receptors stem from a woman older than 75 in good health.

Remarks on this clonotype: With a much larger clone just one base away, this may be a read error. The V gene is TRBV5-1, the J gene TRBJ1-2, with 7 bases identical to TRBD1. This CDR3 is built from 13 residues. Per germline, CDR1 SGHRS and CDR2 YFSETQ. Trimming took 7 bases from V and 2 from J; bases not matched to a gene: 5. The CDR3 nucleotides are TGCGCCAGCTGCTCGGACAGGAACTATGGCTACACCTTC. Protein product: CASCSDRNYGYTF.

The sample holds a few counts of this clonotype. The chain combines TRBV4-1 with TRBJ1-2; the match to TRBD1 covers 8 bases. The CDR3 length is 14 residues. Per germline, CDR1 MGHRA and CDR2 YSYEKL. Unmatched junction bases numbered 9, after V lost 2 bases and J lost 10 bases. The CDR3 sequence: CASSQRGQDLVYTF. In DNA, the CDR3 is TGCGCCAGCAGCCAACGGGGACAGGACCTCGTCTACACCTTC.

A remark on this clonotype: This may stem from a read error, because a much larger clone lies one nucleotide away. This likely comes from a read error, as the CDR3 has no conserved phenylalanine or tryptophan at its end. It is unclear where the CDR3 begins or ends on the DNA, so no DNA is shown, and the CDR3 is as TCRdb lists it. Here the CDR3 reads CASSDQEEAAKNIQYV. J is TRBJ2-4 and V is TRBV21-1; the D call TRBD2 from the table was never checked on the DNA. TRBV21-1 is noted as a pseudogene. 16 amino acids form the CDR3, both terminal residues included.

The sample holds a few counts of this clonotype. The rearrangement links TRBV4-1 to TRBJ1-5; D uncertain. This CDR3 is built from 15 residues. Per germline, CDR1 MGHRA and CDR2 YSYEKL. Trimming removed 6 bases at V and 0 bases at J, with 12 bases between. CDR3 sequence: CASRPDDISNQPQHF. CDR3 coding DNA: TGCGCCAGCAGACCCGATGACATTAGCAATCAGCCCCAGCATTTT.

The chain has TRBV12-3 or TRBV12-4 and TRBJ1-1, with D possibly matching TRBD1 (5 bases). V lost 3 bases and J 4 bases, leaving 18 bases between the germline ends. This CDR3 comprises 16 residues. CDR3 bases: TGTGCCAGCAGTTTCCGAGGGGCCGGAGGTGCCACTGAAGCTTTCTTT. Translating it yields CASSFRGAGGATEAFF.

This clonotype appeared many times. The rearrangement links TRBV12-3 or TRBV12-4 to TRBJ2-1; 15 bases match TRBD2. This CDR3 region has 16 residues. The V gene end was trimmed by 6 bases and the J gene end by 6 bases; junction bases not matched to a gene: 6. CDR3 DNA sequence: TGTGCCAGCAGCGGGACTAGCGGGGGGCACGGCAATGAGCAGTTCTTC. As protein: CASSGTSGGHGNEQFF.

The rearrangement joins TRBV19 to TRBJ2-7; D is possibly TRBD1 (6 bases). The CDR3 has 15 residues. V was clipped by 5 bases and J by 5 bases, with 19 bases between them. CDR1 and CDR2 (germline): LNHDA, SQIVND (reference sequence). The CDR3 is CASSADDRTAHEQYF. The DNA of the CDR3 is TGTGCCAGTAGTGCTGATGATCGGACAGCCCACGAGCAGTACTTC.

This clonotype was counted only a few times. A read error may be the cause here, since a much bigger clone is one base away. The V gene is TRBV30, the J gene TRBJ2-7, with TRBD1 identical over 8 bases. Germline V lookup: CDR1 GTSNPN, CDR2 SVGIG (reference sequence). CDR3 size: 14 residues. The V and J ends lost 2 bases and 6 bases, in that order; junction bases with no gene match: 9. The CDR3 reads CAWSRGQEGLEQYV. The DNA for the CDR3 is TGTGCCTGGAGTCGGGGACAGGAAGGCCTCGAGCAGTACGTC.

At least ten counts were recorded for this clonotype. This chain links TRBV29-1 with TRBJ1-1; D gene ambiguous. The CDR3 is 12 amino acids. V was pared by 7 bases and J by 1 base, with 10 bases between. The germline CDR1 and CDR2 sequences are SQVTM and ANQGSEA. CDR3 sequence reads: CSAGRANTEAFF. In nucleotides, the CDR3 is TGCAGCGCGGGAAGGGCGAACACTGAAGCTTTCTTT. Full variable domain (remainder filled in from reference TRBV29-1 and TRBJ1-1): SAVISQKPSRDICQRGTSLTIQCQVDSQVTMMFWYRQQPGQSLTLIATANQGSEATYESGFVIDKFPISRPNLTFSTLTVSNMSPEDSSIYLCSAGRANTEAFFGQGTRLTVV.